The 6 T cell receptor beta chains listed next were all sequenced from one sample in a study of cytomegalovirus exposure and HLA in healthy donors. TCRdb keeps only in-frame clones here, not all; method: immunoSEQ multiplex PCR. The repertoire holds some 170,000 clones, with around 86% as singletons. The sample taken for sequencing was PBMCs. The origin of the receptors is a man between 18 and 35 years old in good health and CMV-seropositive.

The chain combines TRBV7-9 with TRBJ1-5, with 7 bases matching TRBD1. V gave up 5 bases and J gave up 5 bases; unmatched junction bases: 0. Looked up from germline, CDR1 is SEHNR and CDR2 is FQNEAQ (reference sequence). The CDR3 covers 12 residues. DNA for the CDR3: TGTGCCAGCAGCCAGGGGGATCAGCCCCAGCATTTT. As protein: CASSQGDQPQHF. Complete variable domain (other parts from reference TRBV7-9 and TRBJ1-5): DTGVSQNPRHKITKRGQNVTFRCDPISEHNRLYWYRQTLGQGPEFLTYFQNEAQLEKSRLLSDRFSAERPKGSFSTLEIQRTEQGDSAMYLCASSQGDQPQHFGDGTRLSIL.

The chain couples TRBV7-3 to TRBJ2-3; 8 positions agree with TRBD2. The CDR3 is 15 amino acids. CDR1 is SGHTA and CDR2 is FQGTGA in the germline V gene. J lost 3 bases, V lost 1 base, and 3 bases had no gene match. DNA of the CDR3: TGTGCCAGCAGCTTAATTGCGGGGGGAACAGATACGCAGTATTTT. This encodes CASSLIAGGTDTQYF.

The J gene is TRBJ1-2, the V gene TRBV20-1, with no clear D. Germline V gene sequence: CDR1 DFQATT, CDR2 SNEGSKA (reference sequence). This CDR3 comprises 11 residues. Deletions cut 1 base from V and 6 bases from J, with 6 bases between. The DNA of the CDR3 is TGCAGTGCTAGAGTCCGGGATGGCTACACCTTC. Residues: CSARVRDGYTF.

The V gene is TRBV27, the J gene TRBJ2-7, with a tentative D call TRBD2 (6 bases). Germline CDR1 and CDR2: MNHEY and SMNVEV (reference sequence). The germline V and J ends were trimmed by 2 bases and 2 bases, with 7 bases remaining between them. CDR3 length equals 13 residues. The CDR3 protein is CASSLAGPYEQYF. The CDR3 DNA sequence: TGTGCCAGCAGTTTAGCGGGGCCCTACGAGCAGTACTTC.

The genes are TRBV6-4 and TRBJ2-3, with a tentative D call TRBD1 (6 bases). V was clipped by 4 bases and J by 3 bases, with 8 bases between them. The germline V gene encodes CDR1 MRHNA and CDR2 SNTAGT. The CDR3 contains 13 residues. CDR3 amino acids: CASSGTETDTQYF. The CDR3, as DNA: TGTGCCAGCAGTGGGACAGAAACAGATACGCAGTATTTT.

The rearrangement links TRBV5-6 to TRBJ2-1; 11 nucleotides line up with TRBD2. The CDR3 spans 18 residues. From germline, CDR1 is SGHDT and CDR2 YYEEEE. J gave up 2 bases and V 4 bases, and 11 bases lay outside the gene matches. The CDR3 is CASSPSTSGKGPYNEQFF. The CDR3 coding sequence is TGTGCCAGCAGCCCCTCGACTAGCGGGAAGGGCCCCTACAATGAGCAGTTCTTC.